The entry below describes one T cell receptor beta chain. The junction departs from the called germline gene at one end, perhaps through a read error. These data are taken from a study of blood T cells in healthy people across ages. CDR1 and CDR2 from the germline V gene are GTSNPN and SVGIG (reference sequence). The CDR3 has 13 residues. A second PCR of roughly 7 to 11 cycles used a sample-barcoded 5' primer and a J-beta primer mix. TCRdb used MiXCR to reprocess the 5' RACE reads, holding one entry per CDR3 protein. The sample contains 550,000 to 650,000 distinct CDR3 sequences, 25% to 30% of which appear only once.

The sample comprised blood. This sequence was found in a woman of 80 years or more in good health. This chain connects TRBV30 to TRBJ1-1; D call uncertain. CDR3 region: CARSAEMDTEAFF. CDR3 bases: TGTGCCCGGAGTGCCGAGATGGACACTGAAGCTTTCTTT.